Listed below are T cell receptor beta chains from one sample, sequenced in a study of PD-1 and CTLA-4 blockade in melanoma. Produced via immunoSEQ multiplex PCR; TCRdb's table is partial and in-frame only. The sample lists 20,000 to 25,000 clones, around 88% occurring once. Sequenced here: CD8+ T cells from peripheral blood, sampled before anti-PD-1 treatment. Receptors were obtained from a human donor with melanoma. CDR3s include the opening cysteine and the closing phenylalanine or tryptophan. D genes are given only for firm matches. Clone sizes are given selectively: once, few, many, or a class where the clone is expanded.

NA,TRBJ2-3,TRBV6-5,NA,CASRLRTSTDTQYF,TGTGCCAGCAGGTTACGGACGTCCACAGATACGCAGTATTTT
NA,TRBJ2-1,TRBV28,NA,CASCFSSYNEQFF,TGTGCCAGTTGTTTTAGCTCCTACAATGAGCAGTTCTTC
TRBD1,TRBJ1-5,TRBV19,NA,CASSIGTGGNNQPQHF,TGTGCCAGTAGCATCGGGACAGGGGGCAACAATCAGCCCCAGCATTTT
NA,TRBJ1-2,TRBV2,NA,CASSRGGAKGYTF,TGTGCCAGCAGCCGAGGCGGGGCAAAGGGCTACACCTTC
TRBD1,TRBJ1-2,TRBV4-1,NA,CASSQDPPTGGYGYTF,TGCGCCAGCAGCCAGGACCCCCCAACAGGGGGGTATGGCTACACCTTC
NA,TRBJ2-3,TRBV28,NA,CASSVLRSDTQYF,TGTGCCAGCAGCGTCCTTCGCTCAGATACGCAGTATTTT
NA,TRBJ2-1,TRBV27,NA,CASSLAGAGNEQFF,TGTGCCAGCAGTTTGGCGGGGGCCGGCAATGAGCAGTTCTTC
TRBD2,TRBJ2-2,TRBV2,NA,CASRGTSGAAFAGELFF,TGTGCCAGCAGGGGGACTAGCGGGGCTGCGTTCGCCGGGGAGCTGTTTTTT
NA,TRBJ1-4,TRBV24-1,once,CATSDLQLTGGSEKLFF,TGTGCCACCAGTGATTTGCAATTAACGGGGGGAAGTGAAAAACTGTTTTTT
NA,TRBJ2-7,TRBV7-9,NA,CASSPEDAYEQYF,TGTGCCAGCAGCCCGGAGGACGCCTACGAGCAGTACTTC
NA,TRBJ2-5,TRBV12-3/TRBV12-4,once,CASSREGRETQYF,TGTGCCAGCTCGCGGGAAGGGAGGGAGACCCAGTACTTC
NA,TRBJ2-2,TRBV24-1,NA,CATSRGNTGELFF,TGTGCCACCAGTAGGGGGAACACCGGGGAGCTGTTTTTT
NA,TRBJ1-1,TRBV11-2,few,CASSFAQNTEAFF,TGTGCCAGCAGCTTTGCTCAGAACACTGAAGCTTTCTTT
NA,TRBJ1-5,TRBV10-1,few,CAGPIRGNQPQHF,TGCGCCGGCCCAATTCGGGGCAATCAGCCCCAGCATTTT
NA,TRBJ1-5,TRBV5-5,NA,CASSHTGNQPQHF,TGTGCCAGCAGCCATACGGGGAATCAGCCCCAGCATTTT
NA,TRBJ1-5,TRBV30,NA,CAWSATGRAEQPQHF,TGTGCCTGGAGTGCCACGGGCAGGGCGGAACAGCCCCAGCATTTT
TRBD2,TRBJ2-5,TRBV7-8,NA,CASSPGTSGGARETQYF,TGTGCCAGCAGCCCTGGGACTAGCGGGGGGGCCCGGGAGACCCAGTACTTC
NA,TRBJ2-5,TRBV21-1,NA,CASSSLGGDLIEETQYF,TGTGCCAGCAGCTCCCTAGGCGGGGACCTGATTGAGGAGACCCAGTACTTC
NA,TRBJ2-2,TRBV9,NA,CASSPRAVNTGELFF,TGTGCCAGCAGCCCGCGGGCTGTGAACACCGGGGAGCTGTTTTTT
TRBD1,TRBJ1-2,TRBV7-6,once,CASSLGTGKNYGYTF,TGTGCCAGCAGCTTAGGGACAGGGAAGAACTATGGCTACACCTTC
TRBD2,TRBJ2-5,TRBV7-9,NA,CASSLTRGEGLPSTETQYF,TGTGCCAGCAGCTTAACCCGGGGGGAGGGACTCCCCTCAACAGAGACCCAGTACTTC
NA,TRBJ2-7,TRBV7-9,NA,CASGGNPLEQYF,TGTGCCAGCGGGGGGAACCCCCTCGAGCAGTACTTC
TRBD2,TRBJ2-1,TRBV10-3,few,CATQLAGGPHSYNEQFF,TGTGCCACCCAACTAGCGGGGGGGCCTCACTCCTACAATGAGCAGTTCTTC
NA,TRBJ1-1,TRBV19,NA,CASSQYGQMNTEAFF,TGTGCCAGTAGTCAGTATGGACAGATGAACACTGAAGCTTTCTTT
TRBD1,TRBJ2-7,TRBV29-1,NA,CSVEAGQGESYEQYF,TGCAGCGTTGAGGCTGGACAGGGAGAGTCCTACGAGCAGTACTTC
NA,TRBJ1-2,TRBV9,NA,CASSGVGYTF,TGTGCCAGCAGCGGGGTTGGCTACACCTTC